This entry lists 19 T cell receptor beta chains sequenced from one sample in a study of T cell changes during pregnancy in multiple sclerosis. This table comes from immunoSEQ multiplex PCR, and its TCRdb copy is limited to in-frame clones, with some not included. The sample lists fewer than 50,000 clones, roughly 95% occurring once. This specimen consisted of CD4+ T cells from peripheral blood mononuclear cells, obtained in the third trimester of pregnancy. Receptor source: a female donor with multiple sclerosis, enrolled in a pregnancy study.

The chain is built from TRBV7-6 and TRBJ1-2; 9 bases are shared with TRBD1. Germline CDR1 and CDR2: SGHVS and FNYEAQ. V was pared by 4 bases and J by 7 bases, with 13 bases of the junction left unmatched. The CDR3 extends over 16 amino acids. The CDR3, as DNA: TGTGCCAGCAGCTCTCTCGGGGGACAGGGAGAGGGTGGCTACACCTTC. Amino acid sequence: CASSSLGGQGEGGYTF.

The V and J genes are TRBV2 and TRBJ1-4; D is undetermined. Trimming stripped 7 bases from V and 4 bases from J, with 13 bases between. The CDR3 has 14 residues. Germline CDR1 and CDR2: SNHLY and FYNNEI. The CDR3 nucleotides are TGTGCCAGCAACTTCCACGCCCTTAATGAAAAACTGTTTTTT. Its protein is CASNFHALNEKLFF.

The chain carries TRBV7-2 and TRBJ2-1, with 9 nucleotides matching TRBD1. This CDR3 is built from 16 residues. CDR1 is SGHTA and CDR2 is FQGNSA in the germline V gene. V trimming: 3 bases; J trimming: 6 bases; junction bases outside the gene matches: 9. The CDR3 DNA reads TGTGCCAGCAGCTTCCCGGGACAGGGTTGGGGCAATGAGCAGTTCTTC. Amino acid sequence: CASSFPGQGWGNEQFF. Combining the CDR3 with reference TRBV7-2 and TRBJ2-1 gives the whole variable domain GAGVSQSPSNKVTEKGKDVELRCDPISGHTALYWYRQSLGQGLEFLIYFQGNSAPDKSGLPSDRFSAERTGGSVSTLTIQRTQQEDSAVYLCASSFPGQGWGNEQFFGPGTRLTVL.

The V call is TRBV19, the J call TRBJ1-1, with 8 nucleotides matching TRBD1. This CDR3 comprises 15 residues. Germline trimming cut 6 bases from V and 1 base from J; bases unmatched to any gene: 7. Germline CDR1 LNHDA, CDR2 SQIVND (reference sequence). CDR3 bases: TGTGCCAGTAGGTACGGACAGGGAGGGAACACTGAAGCTTTCTTT. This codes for CASRYGQGGNTEAFF.

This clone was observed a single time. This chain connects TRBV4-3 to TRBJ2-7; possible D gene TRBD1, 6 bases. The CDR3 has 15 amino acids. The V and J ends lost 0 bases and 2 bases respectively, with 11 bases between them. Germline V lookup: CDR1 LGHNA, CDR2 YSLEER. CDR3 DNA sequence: TGCGCCAGCAGCCAAGATCGAAAGGGGGCCTACGAGCAGTACTTC. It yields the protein CASSQDRKGAYEQYF.

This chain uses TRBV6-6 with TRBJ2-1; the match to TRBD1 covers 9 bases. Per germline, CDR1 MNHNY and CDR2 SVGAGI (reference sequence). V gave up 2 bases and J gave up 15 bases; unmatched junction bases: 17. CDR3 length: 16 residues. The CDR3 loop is CASSYARPGQGERWFF. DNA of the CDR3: TGTGCCAGCAGTTACGCGCGGCCGGGACAGGGTGAAAGGTGGTTCTTC.

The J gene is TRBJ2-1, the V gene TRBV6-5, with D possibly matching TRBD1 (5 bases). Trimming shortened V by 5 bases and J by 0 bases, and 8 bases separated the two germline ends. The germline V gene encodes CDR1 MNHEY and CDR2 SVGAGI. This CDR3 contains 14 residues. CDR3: CASSNRSSYNEQFF. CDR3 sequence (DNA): TGTGCCAGCAGTAACAGGAGCTCCTACAATGAGCAGTTCTTC.

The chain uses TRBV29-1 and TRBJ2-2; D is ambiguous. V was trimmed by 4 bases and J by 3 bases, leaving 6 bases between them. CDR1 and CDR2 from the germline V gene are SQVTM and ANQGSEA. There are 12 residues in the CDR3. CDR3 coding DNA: TGCAGCGTTGTCGGTTACACCGGGGAGCTGTTTTTT. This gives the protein CSVVGYTGELFF.

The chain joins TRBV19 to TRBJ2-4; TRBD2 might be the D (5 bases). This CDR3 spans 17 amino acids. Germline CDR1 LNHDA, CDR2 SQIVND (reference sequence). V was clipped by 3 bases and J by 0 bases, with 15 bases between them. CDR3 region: CASSIGAGILAKNIQYF. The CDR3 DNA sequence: TGTGCCAGTAGTATCGGCGCGGGCATACTAGCCAAAAACATTCAGTACTTC.

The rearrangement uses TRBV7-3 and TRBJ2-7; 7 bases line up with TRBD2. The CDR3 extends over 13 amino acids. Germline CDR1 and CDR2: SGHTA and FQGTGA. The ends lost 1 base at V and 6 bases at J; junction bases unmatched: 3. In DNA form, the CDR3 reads TGTGCCAGCAGCTTAAGGGCTAGCGGCGAGCAGTACTTC. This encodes CASSLRASGEQYF.

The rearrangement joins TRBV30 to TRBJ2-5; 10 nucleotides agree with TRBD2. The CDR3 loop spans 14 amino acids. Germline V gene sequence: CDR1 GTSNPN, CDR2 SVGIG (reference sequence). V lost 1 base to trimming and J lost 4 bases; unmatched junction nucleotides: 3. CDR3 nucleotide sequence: TGTGCCTGGAGTGCCATAGCGGGAGGAGAGACCCAGTACTTC. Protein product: CAWSAIAGGETQYF.

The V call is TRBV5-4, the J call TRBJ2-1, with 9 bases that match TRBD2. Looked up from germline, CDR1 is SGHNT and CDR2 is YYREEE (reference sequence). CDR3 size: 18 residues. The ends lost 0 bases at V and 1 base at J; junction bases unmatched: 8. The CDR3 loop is CASSLVSGRRLSYNEQFF. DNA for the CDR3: TGTGCCAGCAGCTTGGTGAGCGGGAGGCGTCTATCCTACAATGAGCAGTTCTTC.

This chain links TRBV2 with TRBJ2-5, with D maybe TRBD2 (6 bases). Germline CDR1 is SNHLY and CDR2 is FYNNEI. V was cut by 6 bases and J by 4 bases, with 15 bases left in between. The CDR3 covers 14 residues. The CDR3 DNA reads TGTGCCAGCAGGGGACCCCAAGCGGGAGAGACCCAGTACTTC. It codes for CASRGPQAGETQYF.

CDR3 sequence (DNA): TGTGCCACCCTACTCGGCGGGGTGGGGGAGACCCAGTACTTC. It specifies CATLLGGVGETQYF. This chain connects TRBV10-3 to TRBJ2-5; D may be TRBD2 (6 bases). CDR1 is ENHRY, CDR2 SYGVKD, per germline. The length of the CDR3 is 14 residues. Deletions cut 10 bases from V and 5 bases from J, with 20 bases between.

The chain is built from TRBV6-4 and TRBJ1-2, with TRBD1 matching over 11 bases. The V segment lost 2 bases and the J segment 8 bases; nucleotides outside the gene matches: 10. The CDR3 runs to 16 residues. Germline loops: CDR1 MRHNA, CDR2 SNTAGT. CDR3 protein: CASSDGVGQGAGGYTF. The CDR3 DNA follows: TGTGCCAGCAGTGACGGTGTAGGACAGGGGGCCGGAGGCTACACCTTC.

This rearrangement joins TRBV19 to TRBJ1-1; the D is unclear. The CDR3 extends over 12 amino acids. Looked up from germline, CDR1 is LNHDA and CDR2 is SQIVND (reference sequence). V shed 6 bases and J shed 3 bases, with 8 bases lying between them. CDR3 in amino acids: CASRIRDTEAFF. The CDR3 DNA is TGTGCCAGTAGAATAAGAGACACTGAAGCTTTCTTT.

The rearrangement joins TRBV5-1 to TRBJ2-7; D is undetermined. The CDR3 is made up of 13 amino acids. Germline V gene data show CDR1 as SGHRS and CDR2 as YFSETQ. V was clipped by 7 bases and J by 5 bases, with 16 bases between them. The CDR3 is CASSTGSAHEQYF. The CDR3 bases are TGCGCCAGCTCGACCGGGTCAGCCCACGAGCAGTACTTC. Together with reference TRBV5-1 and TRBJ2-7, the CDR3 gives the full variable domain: KAGVTQTPRYLIKTRGQQVTLSCSPISGHRSVSWYQQTPGQGLQFLFEYFSETQRNKGNFPGRFSGRQFSNSRSEMNVSTLELGDSALYLCASSTGSAHEQYFGPGTRLTVT.

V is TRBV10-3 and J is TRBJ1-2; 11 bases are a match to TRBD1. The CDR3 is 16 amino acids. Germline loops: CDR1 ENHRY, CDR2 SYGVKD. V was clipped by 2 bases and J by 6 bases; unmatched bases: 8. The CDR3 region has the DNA TGTGCCATCAGTGAGGAGGAAGGGACAGGGGGTAATGGCTACACCTTC. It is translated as CAISEEEGTGGNGYTF.

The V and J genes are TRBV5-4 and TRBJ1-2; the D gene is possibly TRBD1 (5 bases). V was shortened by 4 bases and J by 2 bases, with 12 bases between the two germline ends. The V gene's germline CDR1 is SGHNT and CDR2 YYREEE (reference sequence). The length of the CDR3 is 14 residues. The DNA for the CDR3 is TGTGCCAGCAGCCGCCAGGGAGGCAACTATGGCTACACCTTC. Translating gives CASSRQGGNYGYTF.